The sequence of this T cell receptor (beta chain) was determined in a study of OX40 agonist ivuxolimab in advanced cancers. Study context: Eligibility rules accepted prior anti-PD-1, anti-PD-L1 or anti-CTLA-4 therapy, and under 45% had some. Partial responses were achieved by three patients: one hepatocellular carcinoma, two cutaneous melanoma.

Data came from immunoSEQ multiplex PCR; TCRdb stores just in-frame clones and leaves some out. The table records about 94,000 clones, more than 75% of them present only once. V dropped 4 bases and J dropped 9 bases, with 16 bases sitting between them. CDR1 is SGHTA, CDR2 FQGNSA, per germline. The CDR3 spans 15 residues. This receptor was obtained from an adult with an advanced solid tumor such as melanoma, head and neck, liver or kidney cancer. The sequencing here drew on CD4+ or CD8+ T cells sorted from blood, taken in a trial of the OX40 agonist ivuxolimab. V usage is TRBV7-2 and J usage is TRBJ1-6, with D perhaps TRBD1 (6 bases). This chain's CDR3 is CASSSLQGTGSPLHF. The DNA for the CDR3 is TGTGCCAGCAGCTCGCTTCAGGGGACCGGTTCACCCCTCCACTTT. Combining the CDR3 with reference TRBV7-2 and TRBJ1-6 gives the whole variable domain GAGVSQSPSNKVTEKGKDVELRCDPISGHTALYWYRQSLGQGLEFLIYFQGNSAPDKSGLPSDRFSAERTGGSVSTLTIQRTQQEDSAVYLCASSSLQGTGSPLHFGNGTRLTVT.